Listed below are T cell receptor beta chains from one sample, sequenced in a study of T-cell memory formation after mild COVID-19. TCRdb used MiXCR to reprocess the 5' RACE reads, holding one entry per CDR3 protein. Here the sample spans about 190,000 distinct CDR3 sequences, roughly 18% being singletons. The sample taken for sequencing was PBMCs or a T cell subset sorted from them (not recorded which). The receptors derive from an adult woman who had mild COVID-19 (a few samples of this study predate the infection). Cell type and time point are not known. Both conserved end residues are part of each CDR3. The order of the fields is CDR3 length, V gene, D gene, clone size, J gene, CDR3 protein, CDR3 DNA. D genes are given only for firm matches. Clone size is shown for a subset of rows, as once, few, many or a class of expanded clone.

14	TRBV4-1	NA	few	TRBJ1-6	CASSQPGRNSPLHF	TGCGCCAGCAGCCAACCTGGACGGAATTCACCCCTCCACTTT
17	TRBV7-8	TRBD1	few	TRBJ2-2	CASSLGRGPANTGELFF	TGTGCCAGCAGCTTAGGCAGGGGGCCCGCGAACACCGGGGAGCTGTTTTTT
13	TRBV5-1	NA	NA	TRBJ2-7	CASSLDRADQQYF	TGCGCCAGCAGCTTGGACAGGGCAGACCAGCAGTACTTC
15	TRBV5-1	TRBD1	few	TRBJ1-2	CASRAGTGANYGYTF	TGCGCCAGCAGGGCCGGGACAGGGGCCAACTATGGCTACACCTTC
14	TRBV18	NA	once	TRBJ1-1	CASSPRGINTEAFF	TGTGCCAGCTCACCAAGGGGGATTAACACTGAAGCTTTCTTT
18	TRBV4-2	TRBD2	NA	TRBJ2-2	CASSQDDLAGGYTGELFF	TGTGCCAGCAGCCAAGATGATTTAGCGGGGGGTTACACCGGGGAGCTGTTTTTT
14	TRBV6-6	NA	few	TRBJ1-5	CASSYSGSVQPQHF	TGTGCCAGCAGTTACTCGGGGTCAGTTCAGCCCCAGCATTTT
19	TRBV20-1	TRBD2	few	TRBJ2-3	CSARKPGLAGRSSTDTQYF	TGCAGTGCTAGAAAACCTGGACTAGCGGGACGTTCTAGCACAGATACGCAGTATTTT
15	TRBV12-3/TRBV12-4	NA	many	TRBJ2-7	CASSTDGNGPHEQYF	TGTGCCAGCAGTACGGATGGGAACGGGCCGCACGAGCAGTACTTC
14	TRBV5-1	NA	NA	TRBJ1-5	CASRGRDANQPQHF	TGCGCCAGCAGGGGCCGCGACGCAAATCAGCCCCAGCATTTT
15	TRBV20-1	TRBD2	few	TRBJ2-3	CSADLAGGLTDTQYF	TGCAGTGCTGATCTCGCGGGAGGGCTCACAGATACGCAGTATTTT
14	TRBV5-6	NA	NA	TRBJ2-2	CASSFLGNTGELFF	TGTGCCAGCAGCTTTCTGGGAAACACCGGGGAGCTGTTTTTT
15	TRBV5-5	NA	many	TRBJ2-3	CASSFVSGFTDTQYF	TGTGCCAGCAGCTTTGTCAGTGGTTTCACAGATACGCAGTATTTT
11	TRBV29-1	NA	few	TRBJ2-2	CSVENTGELFF	TGCAGCGTTGAAAACACCGGGGAGCTGTTTTTT
14	TRBV5-1	NA	NA	TRBJ2-5	CASSLITQLNTQYF	TGCGCCAGCAGCTTGATTACACAGCTAAACACTCAGTACTTC
11	TRBV2	NA	few	TRBJ2-5	CASSGSETQYF	TGTGCCAGCAGTGGGAGCGAGACCCAGTACTTC
14	TRBV7-2	TRBD1	NA	TRBJ2-7	CASSRDRGRNEQYF	TGTGCCAGCAGCCGGGACAGGGGGCGGAACGAGCAGTACTTC
15	TRBV15	NA	few	TRBJ1-5	CATSRDLGGNQPQHF	TGTGCCACCAGCAGAGATCTGGGGGGCAATCAGCCCCAGCATTTT
14	TRBV10-3	NA	NA	TRBJ2-3	CAISEFGGTDTQYF	TGTGCCATCAGTGAGTTCGGAGGAACAGATACGCAGTATTTT
14	TRBV5-1	TRBD1	few	TRBJ1-1	CASSTGQGGTEAFF	TGCGCCAGCAGCACGGGACAGGGAGGGACTGAAGCTTTCTTT
17	TRBV30	TRBD2	NA	TRBJ2-3	CAWSPTSGGRVADTQYF	TGTGCCTGGAGCCCGACTAGCGGGGGGCGTGTGGCAGATACGCAGTATTTT
13	TRBV10-3	NA	NA	TRBJ2-1	CAISVSSRNEQFF	TGTGCCATCAGTGTCTCTAGCAGGAATGAGCAGTTCTTC
13	TRBV10-3	NA	many	TRBJ1-1	CAISDKTASEAFF	TGTGCCATCAGTGATAAAACAGCTTCTGAAGCTTTCTTT
16	TRBV7-9	TRBD1	few	TRBJ2-7	CASSQSAGQVSYEQYF	TGTGCCAGCAGTCAAAGTGCGGGACAGGTCTCCTACGAGCAGTACTTC
13	TRBV20-1	NA	few	TRBJ1-4	CSAREATREKLFF	TGCAGTGCTAGAGAAGCCACTCGGGAAAAACTGTTTTTT
15	TRBV5-4	TRBD2	few	TRBJ2-7	CASSSSSGSTYEQYF	TGTGCCAGCAGCTCTAGTAGCGGGAGCACCTACGAGCAGTACTTC
14	TRBV19	NA	NA	TRBJ1-6	CASSIYEGNSPLHF	TGTGCCAGTAGTATTTATGAGGGGAATTCACCCCTCCACTTT
12	TRBV12-3/TRBV12-4	NA	NA	TRBJ2-3	CASSLALSPQYF	TGTGCCAGCAGTTTAGCGCTGTCTCCCCAGTATTTT
13	TRBV20-1	NA	few	TRBJ2-1	CSARGRPDNEQFF	TGCAGTGCCCGGGGGCGCCCCGACAATGAGCAGTTCTTC
19	TRBV5-1	NA	NA	TRBJ2-7	CASSRTPHGTGGASYEQYF	TGCGCCAGCAGCCGAACCCCCCACGGAACGGGGGGCGCCAGCTACGAGCAGTACTTC
17	TRBV6-5	TRBD1	NA	TRBJ1-4	CASSYLIPGQSNEKLFF	TGTGCCAGCAGTTACTTGATTCCGGGACAGAGCAATGAAAAACTGTTTTTT
12	TRBV10-2	NA	few	TRBJ1-2	CASSEGTLPGTF	TGCGCCAGCAGTGAGGGAACCCTTCCCGGCACCTTC
16	TRBV7-8	NA	few	TRBJ1-3	CASSSWTVDPGNTIYF	TGTGCCAGCAGCTCCTGGACAGTGGATCCTGGAAACACCATATATTTT
14	TRBV7-9	NA	few	TRBJ2-7	CASSLEASLYEQYF	TGTGCCAGCAGCTTAGAGGCTAGCCTATACGAGCAGTACTTC
16	TRBV5-1	NA	few	TRBJ2-3	CASSLPTTADTDTQYF	TGCGCCAGCAGCTTGCCTACTACCGCGGACACAGATACGCAGTATTTT
16	TRBV7-2	NA	once	TRBJ2-2	CASSRSGTVYTGELFF	TGTGCCAGCAGCCGGTCAGGGACGGTATACACCGGGGAGCTGTTTTTT
13	TRBV10-3	NA	NA	TRBJ1-1	CAIRGTMNTEAFF	TGTGCCATCCGCGGGACAATGAACACTGAAGCTTTCTTT
15	TRBV7-2	NA	few	TRBJ2-5	CASSPPTAYQETQYF	TGTGCCAGCAGCCCCCCCACAGCGTACCAAGAGACCCAGTACTTC
13	TRBV20-1	NA	few	TRBJ2-6	CSAFPSGANVLTF	TGCAGTGCTTTCCCCTCTGGGGCCAACGTCCTGACTTTC
13	TRBV12-3/TRBV12-4	NA	many	TRBJ1-2	CASSFMAAYGYTF	TGTGCCAGCAGTTTTATGGCGGCATATGGCTACACCTTC
15	TRBV6-5	NA	NA	TRBJ1-1	CASTPGGGLDTEAFF	TGTGCCAGCACCCCAGGAGGGGGGCTGGACACTGAAGCTTTCTTT
15	TRBV3-1	NA	few	TRBJ2-7	CASSQVSGSRSEQYF	TGTGCCAGCAGCCAAGTTTCAGGGAGTAGGAGCGAGCAGTACTTC
18	TRBV2	TRBD1	NA	TRBJ1-1	CASSERLYGQGGNTEAFF	TGTGCCAGCAGTGAAAGGTTATATGGACAGGGAGGGAACACTGAAGCTTTCTTT
15	TRBV5-1	NA	few	TRBJ1-1	CASSLRGAPGTEAFF	TGCGCCAGCAGCTTGAGGGGGGCCCCGGGCACTGAAGCTTTCTTT
18	TRBV12-3/TRBV12-4	TRBD2	few	TRBJ2-7	CASSYYRLAGAPSYEQYF	TGTGCCAGCAGTTACTACCGACTAGCGGGAGCCCCCTCCTACGAGCAGTACTTC
15	TRBV7-2	NA	few	TRBJ1-1	CASSWNGPMNTEAFF	TGTGCCAGCAGCTGGAATGGACCAATGAACACTGAAGCTTTCTTT